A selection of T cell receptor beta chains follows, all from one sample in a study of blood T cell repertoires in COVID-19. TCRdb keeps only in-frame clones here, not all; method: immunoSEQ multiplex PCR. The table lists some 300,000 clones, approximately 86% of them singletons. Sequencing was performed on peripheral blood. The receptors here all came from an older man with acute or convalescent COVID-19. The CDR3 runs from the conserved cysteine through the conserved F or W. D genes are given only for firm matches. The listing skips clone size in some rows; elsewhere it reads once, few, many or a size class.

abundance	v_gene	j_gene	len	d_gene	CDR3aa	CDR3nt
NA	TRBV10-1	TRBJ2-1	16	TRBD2	CASSERRIAGNNEQFF	TGCGCCAGCAGTGAGCGGAGGATAGCGGGAAACAATGAGCAGTTCTTC
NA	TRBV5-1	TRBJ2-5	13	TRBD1	CASSSEGAETQYF	TGCGCCAGCAGCTCAGAGGGGGCGGAGACCCAGTACTTC
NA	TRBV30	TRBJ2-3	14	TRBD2	CAWRRAGLTDTQYF	TGTGCCTGGAGGCGAGCGGGGCTCACAGATACGCAGTATTTT
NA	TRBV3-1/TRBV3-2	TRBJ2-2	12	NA	CASFPGTGELFF	TGTGCCAGCTTTCCAGGCACCGGGGAGCTGTTTTTT
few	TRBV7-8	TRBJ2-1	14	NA	CASSYGSSYNEQFF	TGTGCCAGCAGTTACGGGAGCTCCTACAATGAGCAGTTCTTC
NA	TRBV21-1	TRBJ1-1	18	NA	CASSKKLRNRGPNTEAFF	TGTGCCAGCAGCAAAAAATTGAGGAACAGGGGACCCAACACTGAAGCTTTCTTT
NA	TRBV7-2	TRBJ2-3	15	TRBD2	CASSRDLAGFLTQYF	TGTGCCAGCAGCAGAGATTTAGCGGGGTTTCTAACGCAGTATTTT
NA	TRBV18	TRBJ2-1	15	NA	CASSPQRDSYNEQFF	TGTGCCAGCTCACCACAGCGAGACTCCTACAATGAGCAGTTCTTC
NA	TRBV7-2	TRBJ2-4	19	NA	CASSLGGPTDVLAKNIQYF	TGTGCCAGCAGCTTAGGGGGCCCGACAGACGTTCTAGCCAAAAACATTCAGTACTTC
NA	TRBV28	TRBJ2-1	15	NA	CASSQGNRWYNEQFF	TGTGCCAGCAGTCAAGGGAACAGGTGGTACAATGAGCAGTTCTTC
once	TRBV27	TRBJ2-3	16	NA	CASSLRTITSTDTQYF	TGTGCCAGCAGTCTAAGGACTATTACTAGCACAGATACGCAGTATTTT
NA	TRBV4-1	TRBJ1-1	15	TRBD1	CASSRRQGANTEAFF	TGCGCCAGCAGCCGCCGACAGGGGGCGAACACTGAAGCTTTCTTT
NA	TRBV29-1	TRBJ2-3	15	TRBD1	CSATRTGSRTDTQYF	TGCAGCGCTACAAGGACAGGGAGTAGGACAGATACGCAGTATTTT
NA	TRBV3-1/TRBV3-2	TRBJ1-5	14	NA	CASSHSGIGQPQHF	TGTGCCAGCAGCCACTCGGGGATTGGGCAGCCCCAGCATTTT
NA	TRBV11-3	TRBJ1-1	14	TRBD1	CASSPGGRHTEAFF	TGTGCCAGCAGCCCAGGGGGAAGGCACACTGAAGCTTTCTTT
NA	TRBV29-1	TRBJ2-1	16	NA	CSVLRGAGALASEQFF	TGCAGCGTCCTACGGGGGGCGGGGGCCTTAGCGTCCGAGCAGTTCTTC
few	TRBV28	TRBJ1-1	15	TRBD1	CASSFTGVQNTEAFF	TGTGCCAGCAGTTTCACAGGGGTTCAGAACACTGAAGCTTTCTTT
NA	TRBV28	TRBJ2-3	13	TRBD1	CASSRQGADTQYF	TGTGCCAGCAGCCGACAGGGGGCAGATACGCAGTATTTT
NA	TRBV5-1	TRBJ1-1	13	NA	CASSQGLNTEAFF	TGCGCCAGCAGCCAGGGGCTGAACACTGAAGCTTTCTTT
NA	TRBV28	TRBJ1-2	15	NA	CASSPSWTGGYGYTF	TGTGCCAGCAGCCCTAGTTGGACGGGAGGGTATGGCTACACCTTC
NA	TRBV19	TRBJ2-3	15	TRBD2	CASSKVAGVTDTQYF	TGTGCCAGTAGTAAAGTAGCGGGGGTCACAGATACGCAGTATTTT
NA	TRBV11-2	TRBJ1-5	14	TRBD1	CASSEGRGSQPQHF	TGTGCCAGCAGCGAGGGCAGGGGGAGTCAGCCCCAGCATTTT
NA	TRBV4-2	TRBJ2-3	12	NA	CASSDLSDTQYF	TGTGCCAGCTCGGACTTGTCAGATACGCAGTATTTT
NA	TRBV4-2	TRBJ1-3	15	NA	CASSQDTGSGNTIYF	TGTGCCAGCAGCCAAGACACAGGGTCGGGAAACACCATATATTTT
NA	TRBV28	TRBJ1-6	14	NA	CASSPGSYNSPLHF	TGTGCCAGCAGCCCCGGGTCGTATAATTCACCCCTCCACTTT
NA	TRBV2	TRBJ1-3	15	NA	CASSTGLTIGNTIYF	TGTGCCAGCAGTACAGGGCTTACGATTGGAAACACCATATATTTT
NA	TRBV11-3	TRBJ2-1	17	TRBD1	CASSLLPGQIDYNEQFF	TGTGCCAGCAGCTTGTTACCGGGACAGATAGATTACAATGAGCAGTTCTTC
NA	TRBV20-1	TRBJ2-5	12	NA	CSASPQRETQYF	TGCAGTGCTAGTCCTCAGCGGGAGACCCAGTACTTC
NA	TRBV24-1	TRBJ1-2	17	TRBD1	CATSDPGQKVSLSGYTF	TGTGCCACCAGTGACCCGGGACAGAAAGTGTCGCTTAGTGGCTACACCTTC
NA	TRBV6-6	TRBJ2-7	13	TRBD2	CASRTSGSDEQYF	TGTGCCAGCAGGACTAGCGGGAGTGATGAGCAGTACTTC
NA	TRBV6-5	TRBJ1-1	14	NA	CASSPFDRNTEAFF	TGTGCCAGCAGTCCATTTGACAGAAACACTGAAGCTTTCTTT
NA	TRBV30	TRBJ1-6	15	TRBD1	CAWLRQGAYNSPLHF	TGTGCCTGGCTTCGACAGGGGGCCTATAATTCACCCCTCCACTTT
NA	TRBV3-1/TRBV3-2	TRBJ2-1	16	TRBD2	CASSPAPLADYNEQFF	TGTGCCAGCAGCCCGGCCCCGCTAGCGGATTACAATGAGCAGTTCTTC
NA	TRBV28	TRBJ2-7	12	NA	CASSRPGYEQYF	TGTGCCAGCAGCCGGCCGGGCTACGAGCAGTACTTC
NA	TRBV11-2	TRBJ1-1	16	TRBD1	CASSRDRVSGRPEAFF	TGTGCCAGCAGCAGGGACAGGGTGTCGGGAAGGCCTGAAGCTTTCTTT
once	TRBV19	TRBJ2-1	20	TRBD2	CASSIVRIAGTSGRASEQFF	TGTGCCAGTAGTATAGTTCGGATTGCCGGGACTAGCGGGAGGGCGAGTGAGCAGTTCTTC
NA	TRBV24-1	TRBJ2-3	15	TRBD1	CATSDPGQGGDTQYF	TGTGCCACCAGTGACCCTGGACAGGGCGGGGATACGCAGTATTTT
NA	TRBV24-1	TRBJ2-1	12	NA	CATESQGGEQFF	TGTGCCACCGAGAGTCAGGGCGGTGAGCAGTTCTTC
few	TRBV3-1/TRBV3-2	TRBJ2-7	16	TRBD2	CASSQIAGGMAYEQYF	TGTGCCAGCAGCCAAATAGCGGGAGGGATGGCCTACGAGCAGTACTTC
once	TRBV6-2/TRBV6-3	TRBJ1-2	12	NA	CASSPPGRGYTF	TGTGCCAGCAGTCCACCTGGGCGTGGCTACACCTTC
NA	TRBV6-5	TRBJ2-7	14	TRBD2	CASSGTRNTLEQYF	TGTGCCAGCAGCGGGACTAGGAATACCTTAGAGCAGTACTTC
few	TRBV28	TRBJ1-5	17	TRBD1	CASSLYLGTVSNQPQHF	TGTGCCAGCAGTTTATACCTCGGGACAGTAAGCAATCAGCCCCAGCATTTT
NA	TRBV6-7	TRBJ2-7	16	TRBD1	CASSSPPGQISYEQYF	TGTGCCAGCAGTTCCCCTCCGGGACAGATCTCCTACGAGCAGTACTTC
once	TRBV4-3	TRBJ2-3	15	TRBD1	CASSNGQGATDTQYF	TGCGCCAGCAGCAACGGACAGGGGGCAACAGATACGCAGTATTTT
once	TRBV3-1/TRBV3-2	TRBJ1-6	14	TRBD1	CASSQKTGGTPLHF	TGTGCCAGCAGCCAAAAGACAGGGGGGACACCCCTCCACTTT
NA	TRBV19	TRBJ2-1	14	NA	CASSIDRSYNEQFF	TGTGCCAGTAGTATAGATCGGTCCTACAATGAGCAGTTCTTC
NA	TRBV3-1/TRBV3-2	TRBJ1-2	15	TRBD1	CASSPGTAANYGYTF	TGTGCCAGCAGCCCAGGGACAGCAGCTAACTATGGCTACACCTTC
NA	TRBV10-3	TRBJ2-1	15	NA	CAISETRTSYNEQFF	TGTGCCATCAGTGAGACTAGGACCTCCTACAATGAGCAGTTCTTC